The present T cell receptor beta chain was sequenced within a study of blood T cell repertoires in COVID-19. Across the study: The United States, Italy and Spain were the sources of the acute and convalescent COVID-19 samples. From T cells, B-cell-depleted T cells, or PBMCs came the material, which was cDNA or gDNA.

V was pared by 0 bases and J by 3 bases, with 5 bases of the junction left unmatched. This CDR3 has 17 residues. Looked up from germline, CDR1 is SGHRS and CDR2 is YFSETQ. Per the original data handling: Reference gene primer amplification yielded estimated nucleated cell counts. The table came from immunoSEQ multiplex PCR; TCRdb's copy has only in-frame clones and leaves some out. D and trimming come from the DNA, and the V and J calls and clone size come from that table. Of about 100,000 clones listed, approximately 84% are singletons. V usage is TRBV5-1 and J usage is TRBJ2-3, with 12 bases identical to TRBD2. Material for sequencing was peripheral blood. This clonotype was sampled from a human donor in a cohort sampled during active COVID-19. DNA of the CDR3: TGCGCCAGCAGCTTGGAGCTAGCGGGAGGGGTGACAGATACGCAGTATTTT. Translation: CASSLELAGGVTDTQYF.